This note documents a single T cell receptor (beta chain) sequence. This entry belongs to a study of cytomegalovirus exposure and HLA in healthy donors. The assay was immunoSEQ multiplex PCR, and TCRdb's table has in-frame clones only and misses some. The sample yields 150,000 to 200,000 clones, roughly 81% seen once. The CDR3 is 18 amino acids. The V segment lost 6 bases and the J segment 3 bases; nucleotides outside the gene matches: 17. Germline values: CDR1 SNHLY, CDR2 FYNNEI. A 120-subject validation cohort, separate from the approximately 670-subject first cohort, supplied the donors. The sample was PBMCs. The chain recombines TRBV2 with TRBJ2-3; 8 bases align to TRBD1. This receptor was obtained from a woman between 25 and 40 years old in good health and CMV-seronegative. CDR3 sequence reads: CASRATTRQGTSTDTQYF. CDR3 nucleotide sequence: TGTGCCAGCAGGGCCACCACTCGACAGGGGACAAGTACAGATACGCAGTATTTT. The whole variable domain, remainder taken from reference TRBV2 and TRBJ2-3, is EPEVTQTPSHQVTQMGQEVILRCVPISNHLYFYWYRQILGQKVEFLVSFYNNEISEKSEIFDDQFSVERPDGSNFTLKIRSTKLEDSAMYFCASRATTRQGTSTDTQYFGPGTRLTVL.